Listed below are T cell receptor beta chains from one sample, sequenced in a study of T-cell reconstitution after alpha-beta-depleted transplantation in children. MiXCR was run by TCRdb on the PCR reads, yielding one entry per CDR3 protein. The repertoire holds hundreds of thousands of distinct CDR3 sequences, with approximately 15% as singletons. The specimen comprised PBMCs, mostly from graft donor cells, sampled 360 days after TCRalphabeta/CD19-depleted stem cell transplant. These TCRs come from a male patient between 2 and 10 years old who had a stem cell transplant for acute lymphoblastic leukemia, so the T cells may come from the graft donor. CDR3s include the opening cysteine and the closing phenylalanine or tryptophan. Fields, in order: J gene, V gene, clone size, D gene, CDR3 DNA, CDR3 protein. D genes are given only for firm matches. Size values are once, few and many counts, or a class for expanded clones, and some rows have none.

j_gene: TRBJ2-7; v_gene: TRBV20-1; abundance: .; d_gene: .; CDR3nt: TGCAGTGCTGGACCGGGAAACTCCATCTCCTACGAGCAGTACTTC; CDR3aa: CSAGPGNSISYEQYF
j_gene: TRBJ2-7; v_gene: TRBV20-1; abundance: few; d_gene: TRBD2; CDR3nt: TGCAGTGCTAGAGCCGGGACTAGCGGGGGAGTTTTCCACGAGCAGTACTTC; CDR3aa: CSARAGTSGGVFHEQYF
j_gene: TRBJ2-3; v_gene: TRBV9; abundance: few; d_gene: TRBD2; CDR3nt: TGTGCCAGCAGCGTTCCCATTAGCGGGAGATACACAGATACGCAGTATTTT; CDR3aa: CASSVPISGRYTDTQYF
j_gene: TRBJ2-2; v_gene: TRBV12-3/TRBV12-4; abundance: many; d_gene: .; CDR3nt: TGTGCCAGCAGTTTGTCGACGAACACCGGGGAGCTGTTTTTT; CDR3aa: CASSLSTNTGELFF
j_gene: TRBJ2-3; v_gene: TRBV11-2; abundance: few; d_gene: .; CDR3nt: TGTGCCAGCAGCTTAGATAGGGGCCGTACAGATACGCAGTATTTT; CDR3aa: CASSLDRGRTDTQYF
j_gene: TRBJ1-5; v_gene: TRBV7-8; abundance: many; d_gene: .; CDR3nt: TGTGCCAGCAGCATCCCTCCCGGGCCCCCTCAGCATTTT; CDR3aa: CASSIPPGPPQHF
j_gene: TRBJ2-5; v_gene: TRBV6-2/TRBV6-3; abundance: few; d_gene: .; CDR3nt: TGTGCCAGCAGTTGGCAGAGCCCTCCAGAGACCCAGTACTTC; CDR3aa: CASSWQSPPETQYF
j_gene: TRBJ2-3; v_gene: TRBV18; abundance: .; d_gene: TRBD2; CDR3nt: TGTGCCAGCTCACCGAGACTCAGCGGGGCGGCAGATACGCAGTATTTT; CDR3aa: CASSPRLSGAADTQYF
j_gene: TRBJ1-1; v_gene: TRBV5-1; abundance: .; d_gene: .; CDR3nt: TGCGCCAGCAGCCATTTCGATTACGAAACAGGCTTTGGAAGGGGTGAAGCTTTCTTT; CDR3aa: CASSHFDYETGFGRGEAFF
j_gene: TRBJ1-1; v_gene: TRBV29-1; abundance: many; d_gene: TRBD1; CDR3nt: TGCAGCGTTGTCAGGGGGCGAACTGAAGCTTTCTTT; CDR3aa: CSVVRGRTEAFF
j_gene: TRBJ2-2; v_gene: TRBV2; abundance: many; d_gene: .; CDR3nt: TGTGCCAGCAGTGAACGTAGGAAGAACACCGGGGAGCTGTTTTTT; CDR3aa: CASSERRKNTGELFF
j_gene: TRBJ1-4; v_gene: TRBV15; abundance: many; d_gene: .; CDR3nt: TGTGCCACCAGCAGAGAAGGGGAGAATGAAAAACTGTTTTTT; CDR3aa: CATSREGENEKLFF
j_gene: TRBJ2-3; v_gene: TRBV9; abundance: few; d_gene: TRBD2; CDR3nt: TGTGCCAGCAGCGTAATTACGGGGGGGACAGATACGCAGTATTTT; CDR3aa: CASSVITGGTDTQYF
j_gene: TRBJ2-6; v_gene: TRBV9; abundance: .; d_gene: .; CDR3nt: TGTGCCAGCAGCGTCCGTCTGATTAAACCGGCGGGGGCCAACGTCCTGACTTTC; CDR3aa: CASSVRLIKPAGANVLTF
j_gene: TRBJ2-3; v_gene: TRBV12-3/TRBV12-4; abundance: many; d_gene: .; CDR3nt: TGTGCCAGCAGTCCGGTGGTGGGCACAGATACGCAGTATTTT; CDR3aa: CASSPVVGTDTQYF
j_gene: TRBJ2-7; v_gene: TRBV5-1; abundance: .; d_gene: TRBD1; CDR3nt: TGCGCCAGCAGCTTGGGTGGGACAGGTTGGTTCGAGCAGTACTTC; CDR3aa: CASSLGGTGWFEQYF
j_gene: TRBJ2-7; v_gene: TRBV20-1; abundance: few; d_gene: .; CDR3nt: TGCAGTGCTTCCCGACACTACTACGAGCAGTACTTC; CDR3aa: CSASRHYYEQYF
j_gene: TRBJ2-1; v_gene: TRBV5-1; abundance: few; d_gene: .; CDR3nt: TGCGCCAGCAGCCCACAGGGAGATGAGCAGTTCTTC; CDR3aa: CASSPQGDEQFF
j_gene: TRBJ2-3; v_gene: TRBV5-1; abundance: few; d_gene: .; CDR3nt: TGCGCCAGCAGCTTCTTTCAGGGCACAGATACGCAGTATTTT; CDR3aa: CASSFFQGTDTQYF
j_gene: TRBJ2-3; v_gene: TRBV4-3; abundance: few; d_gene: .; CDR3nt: TGCGCCAGCAGCCAAGATACGGGATGGTATTTGGATACGCAGTATTTT; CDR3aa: CASSQDTGWYLDTQYF
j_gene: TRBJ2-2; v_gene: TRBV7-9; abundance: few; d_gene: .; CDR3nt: TGTGCCAGCTGCTTGTATGAATGTCCAACCGGGGAGCTGTTTTTT; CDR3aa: CASCLYECPTGELFF
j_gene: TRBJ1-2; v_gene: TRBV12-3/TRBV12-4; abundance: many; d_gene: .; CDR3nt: TGTGCCAGCAGTTTCTCGAGACTTACTAGCTATGGCTACACCTTC; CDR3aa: CASSFSRLTSYGYTF
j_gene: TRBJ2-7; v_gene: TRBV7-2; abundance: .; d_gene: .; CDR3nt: TGTGCCAGCAGCTTATATCCCTACGAGCAGTACTTC; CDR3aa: CASSLYPYEQYF
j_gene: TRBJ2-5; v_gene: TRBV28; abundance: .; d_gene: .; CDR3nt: TGTGCCAGCAGTTCCTCGGGACACTGGGGAGAGACCCAGTACTTC; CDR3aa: CASSSSGHWGETQYF
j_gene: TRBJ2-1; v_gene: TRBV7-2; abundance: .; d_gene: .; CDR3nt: TGTGCCAGCAGCGAAACTAGCTTTGAGCAGTTCTTC; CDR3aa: CASSETSFEQFF
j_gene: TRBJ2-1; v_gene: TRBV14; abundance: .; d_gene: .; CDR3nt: TGTGCCAGCAGCCAAGCACCGGGTCAGGGGTGGGGTTACAATGAGCAGTTCTTC; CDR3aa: CASSQAPGQGWGYNEQFF
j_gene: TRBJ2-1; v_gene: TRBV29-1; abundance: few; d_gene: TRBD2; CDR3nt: TGCAGCGTCCGACTAGCGGGGTTCTACAATGAGCAGTTCTTC; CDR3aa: CSVRLAGFYNEQFF
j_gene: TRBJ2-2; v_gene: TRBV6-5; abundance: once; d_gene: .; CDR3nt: TGTGCCAGCAGCGCCGGGGCCGGGGAGCTGTTTTTT; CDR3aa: CASSAGAGELFF
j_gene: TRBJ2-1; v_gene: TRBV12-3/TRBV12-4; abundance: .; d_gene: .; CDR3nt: .; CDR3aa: CASSSSTRDEQFF
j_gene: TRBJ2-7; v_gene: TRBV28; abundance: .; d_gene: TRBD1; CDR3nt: TGTGCCAGCAGTACCAGGGGGCTCTACTACGAGCAGTACTTC; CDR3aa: CASSTRGLYYEQYF
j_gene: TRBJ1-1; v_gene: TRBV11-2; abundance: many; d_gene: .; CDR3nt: TGTGCCAGCAGCTTAGTGGCAGACACTGAAGCTTTCTTT; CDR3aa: CASSLVADTEAFF
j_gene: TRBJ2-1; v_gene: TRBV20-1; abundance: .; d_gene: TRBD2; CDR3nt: TGCAGTGCTAGAGATCTCATTGGGCTAGCGGGAGGATTCTACAATGAGCAGTTCTTC; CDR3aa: CSARDLIGLAGGFYNEQFF
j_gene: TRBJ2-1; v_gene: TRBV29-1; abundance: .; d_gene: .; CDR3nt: TGCAGCGTTGAAAGGCTAGCTAGTGAGCAGTTCTTC; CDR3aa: CSVERLASEQFF
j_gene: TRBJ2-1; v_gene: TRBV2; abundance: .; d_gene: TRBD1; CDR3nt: TGTGCCAGCAGATCGCCAGGGGGCTTAGGGGACAATGAGCAGTTCTTC; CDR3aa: CASRSPGGLGDNEQFF
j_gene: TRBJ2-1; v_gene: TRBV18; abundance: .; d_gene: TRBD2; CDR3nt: TGTGCCAGCCCCGGCAAAGCGGGAGTGAGGAATGAGCAGTTCTTC; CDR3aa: CASPGKAGVRNEQFF
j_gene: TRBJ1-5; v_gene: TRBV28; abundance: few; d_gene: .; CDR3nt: TGTGCCAGCAGACTATTCCGGGACGGAAGCGATTGGAATCAGCCCCAGCATTTT; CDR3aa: CASRLFRDGSDWNQPQHF
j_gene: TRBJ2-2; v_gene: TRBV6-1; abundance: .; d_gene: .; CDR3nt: TGTGCCAGCAGGGTCGGGGGACCCACCGGGGAGCTGTTTTTT; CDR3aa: CASRVGGPTGELFF
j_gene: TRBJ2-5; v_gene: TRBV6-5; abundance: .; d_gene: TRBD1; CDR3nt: TGTGCCAGCAGTTTTCAGGGGGTAAAGACCCAGTACTTC; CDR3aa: CASSFQGVKTQYF
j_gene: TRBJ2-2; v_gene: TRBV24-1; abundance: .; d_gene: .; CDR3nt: TGTGCCACCAGTGATTTTGGGCCCGGGGACACCGGGGAGCTGTTTTTT; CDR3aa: CATSDFGPGDTGELFF
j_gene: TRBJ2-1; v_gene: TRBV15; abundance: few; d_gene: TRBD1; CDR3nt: TGTGCCACCAGCAGAGGACGGGACAGGGCGAATGAGCAGTTCTTC; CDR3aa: CATSRGRDRANEQFF
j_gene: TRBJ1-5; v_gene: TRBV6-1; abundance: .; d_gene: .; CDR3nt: TGTGCCAGCAGTGAAGCACAGATTAGCAATCAGCCCCAGCATTTT; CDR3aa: CASSEAQISNQPQHF
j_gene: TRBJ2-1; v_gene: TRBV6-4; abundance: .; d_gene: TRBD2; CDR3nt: TGTGCCAGCAGTGCTTCTCTAGCGGGGGTTGAGCAGTTCTTC; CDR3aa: CASSASLAGVEQFF
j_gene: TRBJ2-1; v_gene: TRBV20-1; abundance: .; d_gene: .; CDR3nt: TGCAGCCCCCCCCGGGGAAATGAGCAGTTCTTC; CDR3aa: CSPPRGNEQFF
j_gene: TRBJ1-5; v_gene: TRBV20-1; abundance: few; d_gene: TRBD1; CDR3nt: TGCAGTGCTAGGACAGGGGCCTCTGGCAATCAGCCCCAGCATTTT; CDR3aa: CSARTGASGNQPQHF
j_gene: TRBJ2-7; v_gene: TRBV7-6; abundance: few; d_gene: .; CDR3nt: TGTGCCAGCAGCCCTCACCTGGGACAAAGCTACGAGCAGTACTTC; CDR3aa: CASSPHLGQSYEQYF
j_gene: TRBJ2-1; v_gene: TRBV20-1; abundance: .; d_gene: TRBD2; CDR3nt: TGCAGTGCTAGAGATAGCGGGGGGACAAACAATGAGCAGTTCTTC; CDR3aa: CSARDSGGTNNEQFF
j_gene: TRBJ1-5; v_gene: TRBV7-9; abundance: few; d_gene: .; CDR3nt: TGTGCCAGCAGCTTAGGGGACCGTACTTTAAATCAGCCCCAGCATTTT; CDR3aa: CASSLGDRTLNQPQHF
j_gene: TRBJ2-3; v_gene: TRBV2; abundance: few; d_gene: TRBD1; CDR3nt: TGTGCCAGCGTAGGGACAGAATGGGATACGCAGTATTTT; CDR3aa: CASVGTEWDTQYF
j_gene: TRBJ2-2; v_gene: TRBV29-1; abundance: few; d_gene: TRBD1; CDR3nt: TGCAGCGTCAGGGGGCGCGACACCGGGGAGCTGTTTTTT; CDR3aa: CSVRGRDTGELFF
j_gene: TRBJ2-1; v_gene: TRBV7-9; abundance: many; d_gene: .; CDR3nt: TGTGCCAGCAGCTTAATTCCCGAACCCTACAATGAGCAGTTCTTC; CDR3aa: CASSLIPEPYNEQFF
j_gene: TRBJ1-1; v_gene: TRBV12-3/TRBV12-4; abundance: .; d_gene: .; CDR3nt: TGTGCCAGCTCCGCCCCGGGGAACACTGAAGCTTTCTTT; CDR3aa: CASSAPGNTEAFF
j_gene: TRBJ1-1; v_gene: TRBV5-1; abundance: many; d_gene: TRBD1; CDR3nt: TGCGCCAGCAGCCGGGGACAGAAGATGAACACTGAAGCTTTCTTT; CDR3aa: CASSRGQKMNTEAFF
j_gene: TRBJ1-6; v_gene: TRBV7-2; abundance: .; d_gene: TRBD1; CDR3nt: TGTGCCAGCAGCCGGGACAGGGGTTCACCCCTCCACTTT; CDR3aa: CASSRDRGSPLHF
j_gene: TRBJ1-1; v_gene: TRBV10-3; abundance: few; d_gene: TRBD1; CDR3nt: TGTGCCATCAGGACAGGGAGGGGGACTGAAGCTTTCTTT; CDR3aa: CAIRTGRGTEAFF
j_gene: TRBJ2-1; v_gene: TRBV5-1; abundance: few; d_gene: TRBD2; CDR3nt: TGCGCCAGCAGCTCTCTAGCGGGAGGGCCGGGGAATGAGCAGTTCTTC; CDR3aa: CASSSLAGGPGNEQFF